Each of the 20 T cell receptor beta chains below was sequenced from the same sample in a study of blood T cell repertoires in COVID-19. The table came from immunoSEQ multiplex PCR; TCRdb's copy has only in-frame clones and leaves some out. The sample consists of approximately 100,000 clones, roughly 80% of them appearing once. Sequenced sample: peripheral blood. These receptors all stem from a man in his sixties with acute or convalescent COVID-19.

In this sample, this clone turned up once. The CDR3 DNA reads TGTGCCAGCAGGACAGCTAACTATGGCTACACCTTC. Amino acid sequence: CASRTANYGYTF. V and J are TRBV25-1 and TRBJ1-2; maybe TRBD1 (5 bases). This CDR3 contains 12 residues. Trimming stripped 6 bases from V and 0 bases from J, with 5 bases between. Looked up from germline, CDR1 is MGHDK and CDR2 is SYGVNS.

The chain joins TRBV28 to TRBJ1-4, with TRBD1 matching over 9 bases. CDR1 is MDHEN, CDR2 SYDVKM, per germline. V lost 3 bases, J lost 5 bases, and 4 bases stayed unmatched. The CDR3 covers 15 residues. This CDR3 is CASSFSGQGNEKLFF. The CDR3 DNA reads TGTGCCAGCAGTTTTTCGGGACAGGGCAATGAAAAACTGTTTTTT.

The CDR3 DNA is TGCAGCGTTGTGACATCTAGCACAGATACGCAGTATTTT. This gives the protein CSVVTSSTDTQYF. The genes are TRBV29-1 and TRBJ2-3; no clear D. Trimming took 4 bases from V and 0 from J, leaving 8 bases between them. Germline-derived CDR1 and CDR2 are SQVTM and ANQGSEA. This CDR3 region has 13 residues.

V gene TRBV3-1 (or the pseudogene TRBV3-2) combines with J gene TRBJ2-5; 12 bases agree with TRBD2. The CDR3 has 15 residues. CDR1 and CDR2 from the germline V gene are LGHDT and YNNKEL (reference sequence). J lost 3 bases, V lost 6 bases, and 5 bases had no gene match. CDR3 coding DNA: TGTGCCAGCAGTTCCCCTAGCGGGGGGGAAGAGACCCAGTACTTC. Translating it yields CASSSPSGGEETQYF.

V usage is TRBV28 and J usage is TRBJ2-4; TRBD2 is a possible D gene (7 bases). The germline gives CDR1 MDHEN, CDR2 SYDVKM. Trimming took off 6 bases at V and 8 bases at J, with 14 bases between the two ends. This CDR3 is built from 13 residues. The CDR3 coding sequence is TGTGCCAGCAGGCGGGGGCTTCCGGACATTCAGTACTTC. Amino acids: CASRRGLPDIQYF.

The chain links TRBV29-1 to TRBJ1-1; D is uncertain. Trimming left V 2 bases short and J 11 bases short, with 12 bases between. The CDR3 is 11 residues long. Germline CDR1 reads SQVTM; CDR2 reads ANQGSEA. The CDR3 region has the DNA TGCAGCGTTGAATTCCTAAACGGGGCTTTCTTT. Translated: CSVEFLNGAFF.

The V gene is TRBV19, the J gene TRBJ2-3, with a possible D match to TRBD2 (6 bases). Germline CDR1 and CDR2: LNHDA and SQIVND (reference sequence). V was clipped by 1 base and J by 3 bases, with 11 bases between them. The CDR3 is made up of 15 amino acids. The CDR3 reads CASSIGGGVTDTQYF. In DNA, the CDR3 is TGTGCCAGTAGTATAGGAGGAGGGGTGACAGATACGCAGTATTTT.

V and J are TRBV9 and TRBJ2-5; 12 positions agree with TRBD2. Per the germline V gene, CDR1 is SGDLS and CDR2 is YYNGEE. The CDR3 contains 15 residues. The trim removed 3 bases at V and 5 bases at J, leaving 5 bases unmatched. This chain's CDR3 is CASSERTSGEETQYF. Here the CDR3 DNA reads TGTGCCAGCAGCGAGAGGACTAGCGGGGAGGAGACCCAGTACTTC.

The chain couples TRBV5-1 to TRBJ1-1; D might be TRBD1 (5 bases). The CDR3 consists of 14 residues. The germline CDR1 and CDR2 sequences are SGHRS and YFSETQ. V lost 4 bases and J lost 4, with 14 bases in between. CDR3 nucleotide sequence: TGCGCCAGCAGCCAAGGGGTGGGGGGCACTGAAGCTTTCTTT. It encodes CASSQGVGGTEAFF.

CDR3 DNA sequence: TGTGCCAGCAGCTCCACAGGCGCCGGGGCCAACGTCCTGACTTTC. This gives the protein CASSSTGAGANVLTF. This chain connects TRBV7-3 to TRBJ2-6; D is possibly TRBD1 (5 bases). Germline-derived CDR1 and CDR2 are SGHTA and FQGTGA. The CDR3 totals 15 residues. V was clipped by 4 bases and J by 4 bases, with 11 bases between them. Filled out from reference TRBV7-3 and TRBJ2-6, the complete variable domain reads GAGVSQTPSNKVTEKGKYVELRCDPISGHTALYWYRQSLGQGPEFLIYFQGTGAADDSGLPNDRFFAVRPEGSVSTLKIQRTERGDSAVYLCASSSTGAGANVLTFGAGSRLTVL.

J is TRBJ2-1 and V is TRBV11-2; 10 nucleotides match TRBD2. With V trimmed by 5 bases and J by 2 bases, 9 bases remained unmatched. Per germline, CDR1 SGHAT and CDR2 FQNNGV. This CDR3 has 17 amino acids. The DNA of the CDR3 is TGTGCCAGCAGCCCATCCAGCGGGAGGGCCCCCTACAATGAGCAGTTCTTC. This gives the protein CASSPSSGRAPYNEQFF.

In this sample, this clone turned up once. V gene TRBV11-2 combines with J gene TRBJ1-2, with D perhaps matching TRBD1 (6 bases). Germline CDR1 reads SGHAT; CDR2 reads FQNNGV. This CDR3 region has 15 residues. Between the trimmed V and J ends, which lost 4 bases and 1 base, there was a span of 13 bases. DNA for the CDR3: TGTGCCAGCAGCTCCCCAGGGGCTAGTAACTATGGCTACACCTTC. This translates into CASSSPGASNYGYTF. Complete variable domain (other parts from reference TRBV11-2 and TRBJ1-2): EAGVAQSPRYKIIEKRQSVAFWCNPISGHATLYWYQQILGQGPKLLIQFQNNGVVDDSQLPKDRFSAERLKGVDSTLKIQPAKLEDSAVYLCASSSPGASNYGYTFGSGTRLTVV.

The chain combines TRBV15 with TRBJ2-7, with D perhaps matching TRBD1 (6 bases). The CDR3 runs to 16 residues. V lost 0 bases and J lost 4, with 16 bases in between. The germline CDR1 and CDR2 sequences are LNHNV and YYDKDF (reference sequence). The CDR3 protein is CATSRDLEQGYYEQYF. DNA for the CDR3: TGTGCCACCAGCAGAGATTTGGAACAGGGTTATTACGAGCAGTACTTC.

This chain uses TRBV7-2 with TRBJ2-5; TRBD2 matches 15 bases. Germline loops: CDR1 SGHTA, CDR2 FQGNSA. V dropped 8 bases and J dropped 2; count of bases not matched to a gene: 0. The CDR3 contains 14 residues. The DNA for the CDR3 is TGTGCCAGCGGGACTAGCGGGGGGCAAGAGACCCAGTACTTC. It is translated as CASGTSGGQETQYF.

The sample holds a few counts of this clone. V is TRBV29-1 and J is TRBJ1-2; 7 positions agree with TRBD1. The CDR3 covers 13 residues. Germline CDR1 reads SQVTM; CDR2 reads ANQGSEA. Trimming cost V 7 bases and J 7 bases; bases outside gene matches: 12. The DNA of the CDR3 is TGCAGCGACCTACACAGGGGAGAGGTTGGCTACACCTTC. It encodes CSDLHRGEVGYTF.

The rearrangement joins TRBV4-3 to TRBJ2-1, with 10 bases fitting TRBD1. With V trimmed by 1 base and J by 8 bases, 5 bases remained unmatched. The germline CDR1 and CDR2 sequences are LGHNA and YSLEER. The CDR3 contains 15 residues. The CDR3 region is CASSQGQTGGDEQFF. For the CDR3, the DNA is TGCGCCAGCAGCCAAGGTCAGACAGGGGGCGATGAGCAGTTCTTC.

This rearrangement joins TRBV10-2 to TRBJ2-1; 12 bases fit TRBD2. V was clipped by 6 bases and J by 5 bases; unmatched bases: 5. Per germline, CDR1 WSHSY and CDR2 SAAADI. The CDR3 has 15 amino acids. This CDR3 reads CASSLTSGGHNEQFF. The CDR3 DNA reads TGCGCCAGCAGCTTGACTAGCGGGGGCCACAATGAGCAGTTCTTC.

This clone occurred once. V and J are TRBV30 and TRBJ1-2; D is unclear. V was trimmed by 4 bases and J by 4 bases, leaving 7 bases between them. The germline gives CDR1 GTSNPN, CDR2 SVGIG (reference sequence). The CDR3 length is 11 residues. The chain's CDR3 is CAWTEIYGYTF. CDR3 nucleotides: TGTGCCTGGACCGAGATCTATGGCTACACCTTC.

The V and J genes are TRBV3-1 (or the pseudogene TRBV3-2) and TRBJ2-1, with 11 positions matching TRBD2. V gave up 4 bases and J gave up 0 bases; unmatched junction bases: 5. Germline loops: CDR1 LGHDT, CDR2 YNNKEL (reference sequence). The CDR3 loop spans 17 amino acids. CDR3: CASSRTSGRYSYNEQFF. CDR3 nucleotides: TGTGCCAGCAGCCGTACTAGCGGGAGATACTCCTACAATGAGCAGTTCTTC.

The rearrangement links TRBV7-2 to TRBJ1-1; TRBD1 matches at 10 bases. Per germline, CDR1 SGHTA and CDR2 FQGNSA. The CDR3 extends over 16 amino acids. V trimming: 1 base; J trimming: 4 bases; junction bases outside the gene matches: 6. For the CDR3, the DNA is TGTGCCAGCAGCTTAGTGGGGACAGGGGCGACCACTGAAGCTTTCTTT. This gives the protein CASSLVGTGATTEAFF.